A selection of T cell receptor beta chains follows, all from one sample in a study of T-cell reconstitution after alpha-beta-depleted transplantation in children. TCRdb processed the PCR reads anew with MiXCR; each CDR3 protein has one entry. Found here are 490,000 or so distinct CDR3 sequences, approximately 13% of them singletons; the top ten hold about 5.4%. The sequencing here drew on PBMCs from the stem cell graft donor, taken from the stem cell graft. All receptors come from a human donor who donated a stem cell graft to a child with combined immunodeficiency. The CDR3 runs from the conserved cysteine through the conserved F or W. The D gene is left open where the match is weak.

v_gene	j_gene	d_gene	CDR3aa
TRBV6-7	TRBJ2-2	.	CASSPQRDIGSGELFF
TRBV10-3	TRBJ2-7	TRBD1	CAISGSILQGTEQYF
TRBV21-1	TRBJ2-7	.	CASSKAAGGLGEQYF
TRBV7-8	TRBJ2-2	.	CASSFRGGRTGELFF
TRBV5-1	TRBJ2-1	.	CASSLSENEQFF
TRBV12-3/TRBV12-4	TRBJ1-1	.	CASRRTSDTEAFF
TRBV11-2	TRBJ2-1	.	CASSSRRDLANEQFF
TRBV10-3	TRBJ1-6	.	CAISELVDSPLHF
TRBV7-3	TRBJ2-1	TRBD2	CASSLPRSGTSGTYGEQFF
TRBV7-2	TRBJ2-1	TRBD1	CASSFTPGQSYNEQFF
TRBV12-3/TRBV12-4	TRBJ2-1	TRBD1	CASSTTGGNNEQFF
TRBV5-6	TRBJ1-1	.	CASSLRVAMNTEAFF
TRBV6-2/TRBV6-3	TRBJ2-3	TRBD2	CASRPPVWWRGETDTQYF
TRBV27	TRBJ2-1	TRBD2	CASSPGLADEQFF
TRBV5-1	TRBJ2-7	TRBD1	CASSLGLNRGSYEQYF
TRBV20-1	TRBJ2-7	.	CSARDGKQAYSYEQYF
TRBV6-5	TRBJ2-1	TRBD2	CASSYPQGGPSSYNEQFF
TRBV20-1	TRBJ2-3	.	CSAKGTVLTDTQYF
TRBV15	TRBJ2-3	TRBD2	CATSKFRLAGTSTDTQYF
TRBV5-5	TRBJ2-3	TRBD2	CASSLITSGSDTQYF
TRBV7-2	TRBJ2-7	.	CASSLVAVSYEQYF
TRBV9	TRBJ2-7	.	CASSVDLGLTYEQYF
TRBV24-1	TRBJ2-1	.	CATSDFGVNEQFF
TRBV20-1	TRBJ2-6	.	CSARGQSGANVLTF
TRBV5-5	TRBJ2-5	TRBD1	CASSLTGGGGETQYF
TRBV5-1	TRBJ2-7	.	CASSPGSVATYEQYF
TRBV25-1	TRBJ2-3	.	CASSEWRGIRTDTQYF
TRBV10-2	TRBJ2-1	.	CASSAQLYGSYNEQFF
TRBV24-1	TRBJ2-3	TRBD1	CATSDWGQGVGDTQYF
TRBV4-3	TRBJ1-2	TRBD1	CASSPGQGAEYGYTF
TRBV29-1	TRBJ1-2	.	CSVEVRPYAGYTF
TRBV5-5	TRBJ2-3	TRBD2	CASSFSPSGGITDTQYF
TRBV27	TRBJ2-7	TRBD2	CASSPLPPTSGKPYEQYF
TRBV7-2	TRBJ2-2	.	CASRDGPALVVGELFF
TRBV12-3/TRBV12-4	TRBJ2-2	TRBD1	CASRGQESSTGELFF
TRBV28	TRBJ2-3	TRBD1	CASTLLPGQGADTQYF
TRBV5-1	TRBJ1-1	.	CASSEGTRMNTEAFF
TRBV20-1	TRBJ2-1	.	CSATQRAGSSYNEQFF